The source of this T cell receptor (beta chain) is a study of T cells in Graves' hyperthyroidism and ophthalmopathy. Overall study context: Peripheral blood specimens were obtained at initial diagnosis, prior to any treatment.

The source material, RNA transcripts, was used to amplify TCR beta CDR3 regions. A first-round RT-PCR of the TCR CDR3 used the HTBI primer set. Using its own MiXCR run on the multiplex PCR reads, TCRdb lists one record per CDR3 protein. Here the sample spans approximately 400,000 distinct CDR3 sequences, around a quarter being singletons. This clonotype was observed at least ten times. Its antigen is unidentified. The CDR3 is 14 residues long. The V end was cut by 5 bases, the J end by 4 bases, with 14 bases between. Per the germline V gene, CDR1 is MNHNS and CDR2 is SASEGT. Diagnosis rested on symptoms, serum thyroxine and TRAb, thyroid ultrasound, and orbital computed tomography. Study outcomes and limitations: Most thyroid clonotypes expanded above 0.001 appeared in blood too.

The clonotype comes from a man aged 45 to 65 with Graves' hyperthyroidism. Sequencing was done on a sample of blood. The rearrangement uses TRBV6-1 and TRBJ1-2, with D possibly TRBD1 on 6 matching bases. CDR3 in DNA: TGTGCCAGCAGTCCGACGGGGGCGGGCTATGGCTACACCTTC. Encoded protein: CASSPTGAGYGYTF.